This T cell receptor beta chain came from a study of graft-versus-host responses after intestinal transplantation. Study information: All recipients were given anti-thymocyte globulin induction, and tacrolimus and steroids were then administered for about three years.

The assay was immunoSEQ multiplex PCR, and TCRdb's table has in-frame clones only and misses some. The table shows over 75,000 clones, with roughly 83% occurring only once. Study-wide results and limits: GvH clones turned up in recipient marrow; some had shown up first in ileum or blood.

Notes on this clone: The antigen remains undetermined.

Germline loops: CDR1 MDHEN, CDR2 SYDVKM. The ends lost 5 bases at V and 10 bases at J; junction bases unmatched: 12. The CDR3 length is 15 residues. The sequence was collected from a human patient who received an intestinal transplant, so some T cells may come from the graft donor. This chain links TRBV28 with TRBJ2-1; 9 nucleotides match TRBD2. Sample: PBMCs, taken 255 days after intestinal transplant. CDR3 bases: TGTGCCAGCAGTCCCAGGTTAGCGGGGGCCCCAGAGCAGTTCTTC. Translation gives CASSPRLAGAPEQFF.